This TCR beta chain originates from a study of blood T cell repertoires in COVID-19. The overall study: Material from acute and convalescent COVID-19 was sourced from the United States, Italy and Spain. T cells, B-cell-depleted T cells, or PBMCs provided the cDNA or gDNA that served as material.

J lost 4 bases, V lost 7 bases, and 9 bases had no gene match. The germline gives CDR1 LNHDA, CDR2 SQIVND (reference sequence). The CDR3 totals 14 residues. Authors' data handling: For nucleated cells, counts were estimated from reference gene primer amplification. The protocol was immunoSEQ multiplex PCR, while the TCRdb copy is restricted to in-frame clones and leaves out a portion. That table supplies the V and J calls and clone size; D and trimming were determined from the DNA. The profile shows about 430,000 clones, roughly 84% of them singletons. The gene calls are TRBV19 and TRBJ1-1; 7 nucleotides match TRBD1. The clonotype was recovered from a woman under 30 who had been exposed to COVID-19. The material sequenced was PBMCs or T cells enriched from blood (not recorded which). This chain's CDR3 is CASTKGGPGTEAFF. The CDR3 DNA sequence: TGTGCCAGTACTAAAGGGGGCCCGGGCACTGAAGCTTTCTTT.